This TCR beta chain was captured in a study of shared clonotypes between healthy human individuals. This CDR3 spans 10 amino acids. The method was immunoSEQ multiplex PCR; TCRdb's version includes in-frame clones alone and lacks a portion of them. The sample has about 730,000 clones; 72% are singletons. Concerning this clone: A junction end diverges from the germline sequence, so it may reflect a read error.

Sequencing input: memory CD4+ T cells sorted from blood. Subset indicated: CD45RA-negative fraction. The chain is built from TRBV23-1 and TRBJ2-5, with no clear D. TRBV23-1 is designated an ORF whose function remains uncertain. The receptor's source is a woman aged 25 to 39 in good health. The CDR3 DNA is TGCGCCAGCAGCCAACAGACCCAGTACTTC. Translation: CASSQQTQYF.